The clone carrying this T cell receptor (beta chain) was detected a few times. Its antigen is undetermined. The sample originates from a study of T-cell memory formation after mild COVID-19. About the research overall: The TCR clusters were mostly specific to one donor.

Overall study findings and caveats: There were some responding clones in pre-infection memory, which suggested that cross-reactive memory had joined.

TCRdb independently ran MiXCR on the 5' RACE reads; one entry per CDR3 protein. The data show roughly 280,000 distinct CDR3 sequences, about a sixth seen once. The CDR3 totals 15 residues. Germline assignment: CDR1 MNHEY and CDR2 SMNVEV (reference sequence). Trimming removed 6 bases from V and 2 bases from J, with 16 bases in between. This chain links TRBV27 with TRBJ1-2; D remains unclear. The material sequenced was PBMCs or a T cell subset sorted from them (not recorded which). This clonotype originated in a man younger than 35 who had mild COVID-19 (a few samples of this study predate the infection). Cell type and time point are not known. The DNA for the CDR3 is TGTGCCAGCAGCACCGACGGGGTAGGGAACTATGGCTACACCTTC. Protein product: CASSTDGVGNYGYTF.